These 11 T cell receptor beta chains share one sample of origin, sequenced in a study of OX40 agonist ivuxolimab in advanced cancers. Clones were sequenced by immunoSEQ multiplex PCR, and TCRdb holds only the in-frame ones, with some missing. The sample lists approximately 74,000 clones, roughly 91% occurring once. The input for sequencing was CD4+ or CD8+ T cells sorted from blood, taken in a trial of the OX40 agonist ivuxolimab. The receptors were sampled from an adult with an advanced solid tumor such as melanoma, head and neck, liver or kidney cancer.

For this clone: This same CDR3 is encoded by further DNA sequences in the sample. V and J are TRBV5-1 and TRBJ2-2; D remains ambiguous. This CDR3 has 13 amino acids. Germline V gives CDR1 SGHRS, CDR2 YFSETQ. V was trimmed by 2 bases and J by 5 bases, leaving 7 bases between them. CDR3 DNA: TGCGCCAGCAGCTTAAGGAATACCGGGGAGCTGTTTTTT. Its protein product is CASSLRNTGELFF.

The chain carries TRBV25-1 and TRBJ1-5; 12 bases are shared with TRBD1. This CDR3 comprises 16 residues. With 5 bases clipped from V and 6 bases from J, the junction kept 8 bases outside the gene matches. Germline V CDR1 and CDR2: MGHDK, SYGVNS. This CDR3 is CASSPGGQGAFQPQHF. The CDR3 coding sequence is TGTGCCAGCAGTCCAGGGGGACAGGGGGCCTTTCAGCCCCAGCATTTT.

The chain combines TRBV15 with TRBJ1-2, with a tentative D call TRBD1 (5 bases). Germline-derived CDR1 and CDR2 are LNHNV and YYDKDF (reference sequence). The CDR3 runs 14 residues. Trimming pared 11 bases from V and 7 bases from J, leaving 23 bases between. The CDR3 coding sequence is TGTGCCTCCCGGGACGGACCTTATGGGGGTGGCTACACCTTC. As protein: CASRDGPYGGGYTF.

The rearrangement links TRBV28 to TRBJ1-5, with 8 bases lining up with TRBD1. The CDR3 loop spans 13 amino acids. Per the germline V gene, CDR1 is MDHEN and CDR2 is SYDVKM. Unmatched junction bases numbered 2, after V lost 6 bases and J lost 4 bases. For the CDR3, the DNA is TGTGCCAGCAGGGGGACAGGTAATCAGCCCCAGCATTTT. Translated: CASRGTGNQPQHF.

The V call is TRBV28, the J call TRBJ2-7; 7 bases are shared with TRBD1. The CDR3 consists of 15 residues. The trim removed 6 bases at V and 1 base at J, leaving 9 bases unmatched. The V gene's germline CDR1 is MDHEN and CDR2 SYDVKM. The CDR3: CASRPGQLTSYEQYF. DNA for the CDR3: TGTGCCAGCAGGCCGGGACAGTTAACTTCCTACGAGCAGTACTTC.

The CDR3 loop is CASSLSTSGVPGGTQYF. Here the CDR3 DNA reads TGTGCCAGCAGTTTATCGACTAGCGGGGTCCCGGGGGGGACCCAGTACTTC. The chain combines TRBV28 with TRBJ2-5, with 11 positions matching TRBD2. This CDR3 spans 17 amino acids. From germline, CDR1 is MDHEN and CDR2 SYDVKM. V gave up 1 base and J gave up 7 bases; unmatched junction bases: 11.

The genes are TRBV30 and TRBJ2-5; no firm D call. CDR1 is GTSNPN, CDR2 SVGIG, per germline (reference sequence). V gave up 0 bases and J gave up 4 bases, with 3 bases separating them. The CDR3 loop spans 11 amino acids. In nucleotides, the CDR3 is TGTGCCTGGAGTGTGGGAGAGACCCAGTACTTC. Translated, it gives CAWSVGETQYF.

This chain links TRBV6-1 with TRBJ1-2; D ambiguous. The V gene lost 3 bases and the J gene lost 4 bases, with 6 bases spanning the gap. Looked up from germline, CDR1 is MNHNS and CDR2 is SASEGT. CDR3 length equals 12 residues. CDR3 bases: TGTGCCAGCAGTGAGAGTTCCTATGGCTACACCTTC. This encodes CASSESSYGYTF.

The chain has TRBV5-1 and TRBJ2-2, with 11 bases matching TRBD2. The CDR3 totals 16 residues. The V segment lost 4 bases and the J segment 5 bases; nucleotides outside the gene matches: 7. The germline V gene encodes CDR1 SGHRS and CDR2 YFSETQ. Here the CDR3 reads CASSRIAGGPTGELFF. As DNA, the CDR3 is TGCGCCAGCAGCCGGATAGCGGGAGGGCCGACCGGGGAGCTGTTTTTT.

For the CDR3, the DNA is TGTGCCAGCAGCTTAAGCCAGGGCCCCCACGAGCAGTACTTC. It encodes CASSLSQGPHEQYF. The rearrangement joins TRBV11-2 to TRBJ2-7; tentatively, D is TRBD1 (5 bases). V lost 2 bases and J lost 5, with 13 bases in between. CDR3 length: 14 amino acids. Per the germline V gene, CDR1 is SGHAT and CDR2 is FQNNGV.

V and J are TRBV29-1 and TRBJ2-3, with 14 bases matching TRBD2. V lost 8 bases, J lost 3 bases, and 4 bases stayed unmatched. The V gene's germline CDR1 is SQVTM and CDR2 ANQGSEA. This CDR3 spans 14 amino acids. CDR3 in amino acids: CSSRTSGRTDTQYF. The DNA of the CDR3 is TGCAGCTCCCGGACTAGCGGGAGGACAGATACGCAGTATTTT.